Below, 21 T cell receptor beta chains from the same sample are listed, as sequenced in a study of T-cell reconstitution after alpha-beta-depleted transplantation in children. During its preparation, the TCRbeta library received unique molecular identifiers. TCRdb recomputed calls from the PCR reads with MiXCR, one row per CDR3 protein. The profile covers hundreds of thousands of distinct CDR3 sequences, with approximately 8.9% appearing a single time and 5% to 7% taken by the ten largest. Sequences were derived from PBMCs, mostly from graft donor cells, sampled 180 days after TCRalphabeta/CD19-depleted stem cell transplant. Receptors originate from a male patient younger than 18 who had a stem cell transplant for acute lymphoblastic leukemia, so the T cells may come from the graft donor.

This clonotype was counted many times. The chain is built from TRBV3-1 and TRBJ1-2; tentatively, D is TRBD1 (5 bases). The CDR3 is 12 residues long. V was clipped by 4 bases and J by 3 bases, with 6 bases between them. Germline V gives CDR1 LGHDT, CDR2 YNNKEL (reference sequence). CDR3 sequence: CASSRRDYGYTF. DNA of the CDR3: TGTGCCAGCAGCCGCAGGGACTATGGCTACACCTTC.

This clonotype came up many times. The chain is built from TRBV28 and TRBJ2-2; D remains ambiguous. The CDR3 contains 12 residues. Per germline, CDR1 MDHEN and CDR2 SYDVKM. Trimming left V 10 bases short and J 8 bases short, with 14 bases between. As DNA, the CDR3 is TGTGCCAACCAACCTAGGAAGGGGGAGCTGTTTTTT. Its translation is CANQPRKGELFF.

This clonotype came up a few times. The chain links TRBV3-1 to TRBJ2-7; 7 nucleotides agree with TRBD2. The CDR3 has 15 residues. CDR1 is LGHDT, CDR2 YNNKEL, per germline (reference sequence). Trimming cost V 2 bases and J 6 bases; bases outside gene matches: 10. In DNA form, the CDR3 reads TGTGCCAGCAGCCAATATTGGGGGGGGGAGAGCGAGCAGTACTTC. It specifies CASSQYWGGESEQYF.

This clonotype was seen repeatedly, ten times or more. The V and J genes are TRBV14 and TRBJ2-5; TRBD2 matches 9 bases. Germline V gives CDR1 SGHDN, CDR2 FVKESK. The V gene end was trimmed by 1 base and the J gene end by 5 bases; junction bases not matched to a gene: 11. The CDR3 totals 17 residues. CDR3 bases: TGTGCCAGCAGCCAAGTGGGATACAGGACTAGCGAGGAGACCCAGTACTTC. Translated: CASSQVGYRTSEETQYF. Using reference TRBV14 and TRBJ2-5 for the parts outside the CDR3, the full variable domain is EAGVTQFPSHSVIEKGQTVTLRCDPISGHDNLYWYRRVMGKEIKFLLHFVKESKQDESGMPNNRFLAERTGGTYSTLKVQPAELEDSGVYFCASSQVGYRTSEETQYFGPGTRLLVL.

At least ten counts were recorded for this clonotype. V is TRBV3-1 and J is TRBJ1-5, with TRBD1 identical over 7 bases. Trimming removed 4 bases from V and 7 bases from J; junction bases left unmatched: 10. Germline V gene lookup returns CDR1 LGHDT and CDR2 YNNKEL (reference sequence). This CDR3 is 15 amino acids long. CDR3 residues: CASSRSTGSGQPQHF. DNA for the CDR3: TGTGCCAGCAGCCGATCGACAGGGTCCGGGCAGCCCCAGCATTTT.

This clonotype has a count of ten or more. The V call is TRBV13, the J call TRBJ1-5; D uncertain. The CDR3 spans 12 residues. Germline values: CDR1 PRHDT, CDR2 FYEKMQ (reference sequence). Trimming took 4 bases from V and 3 from J, leaving 4 bases between them. The CDR3 spells CASSYFNQPQHF. As DNA, the CDR3 is TGTGCCAGCAGCTACTTCAATCAGCCCCAGCATTTT.

At least ten counts were recorded for this clonotype. The chain combines TRBV5-5 with TRBJ2-7, with D possibly matching TRBD1 (6 bases). Germline values: CDR1 SGHKS, CDR2 YYEKEE (reference sequence). The CDR3 totals 16 residues. Trimming pared 4 bases from V and 0 bases from J, leaving 17 bases between. CDR3 nucleotides: TGTGCCAGCAGCCCTCGTGGGGGCCTTAGCTCCTACGAGCAGTACTTC. Amino acid sequence: CASSPRGGLSSYEQYF.

This clonotype has a count of ten or more. The V and J genes are TRBV6-2 or TRBV6-3 and TRBJ1-1, with 8 bases identical to TRBD1. The CDR3 totals 14 residues. The J segment lost 4 bases and the V segment lost 5 bases, leaving 6 bases of the junction unmatched. Germline V lookup: CDR1 MNHEY, CDR2 SVGEGT. CDR3 protein: CASSGSQGGTEAFF. Here the CDR3 DNA reads TGTGCCAGCAGTGGATCACAGGGGGGCACTGAAGCTTTCTTT.

This clonotype was seen ten or more times. The CDR3 here is CSVEGLKGTQYF. The CDR3 DNA sequence: TGCAGCGTGGAGGGTTTAAAGGGGACCCAGTACTTC. The V and J genes are TRBV29-1 and TRBJ2-5; TRBD2 is a possible D gene (6 bases). The germline V gene encodes CDR1 SQVTM and CDR2 ANQGSEA. V gave up 6 bases and J gave up 7 bases, with 15 bases separating them. CDR3 length: 12 residues.

Ten or more counts support this clonotype. The DNA for the CDR3 is TGTGCCAGCAGCCAAGTTGGACAGACCGAGCAGTACTTC. Translated: CASSQVGQTEQYF. The chain joins TRBV3-1 to TRBJ2-7, with D maybe TRBD1 (6 bases). CDR3 length: 13 residues. V was trimmed by 1 base and J by 6 bases, leaving 10 bases between them. The germline gives CDR1 LGHDT, CDR2 YNNKEL (reference sequence).

This clonotype was seen repeatedly, ten times or more. The J gene is TRBJ2-1, the V gene TRBV14, with a weak D call TRBD1 (6 bases). Trimming shortened V by 4 bases and J by 9 bases, and 16 bases separated the two germline ends. Germline CDR1 is SGHDN and CDR2 is FVKESK. This CDR3 is 14 amino acids long. DNA for the CDR3: TGTGCCAGCAGCCTTCGACAGGTTGCTGGTGAGCAGTTCTTC. Translated, it gives CASSLRQVAGEQFF.

This clonotype has at least ten counts. CDR3 amino acids: CASSSRSGGFEAFF. The DNA for the CDR3 is TGTGCCAGCAGCTCGAGGTCCGGGGGTTTTGAAGCTTTCTTT. V and J are TRBV7-9 and TRBJ1-1; TRBD1 is a possible D gene (5 bases). The V gene lost 4 bases and the J gene lost 7 bases, with 16 bases spanning the gap. The CDR3 is 14 residues long. CDR1 is SEHNR and CDR2 is FQNEAQ in the germline V gene (reference sequence).

Points on this clonotype: One junction end disagrees with the germline gene, perhaps due to a read error. The chain has TRBV3-1 and TRBJ2-6; 9 bases fit TRBD2. The CDR3 spans 18 residues. CDR1 and CDR2 (germline): LGHDT, YNNKEL (reference sequence). CDR3 region: CASCQELAGSSGANVLTF. The CDR3 region has the DNA TGTGCCAGCTGCCAAGAGCTAGCGGGGAGCTCTGGGGCCAACGTCCTGACTTTC.

This clonotype was observed many times. The J gene is TRBJ1-5, the V gene TRBV12-3 or TRBV12-4; TRBD1 might be the D (5 bases). The CDR3 contains 14 residues. Trimming took off 7 bases at V and 1 base at J, with 11 bases between the two ends. The CDR3 nucleotides read TGTGCCAGCAAACTCTCAGGGAGCAATCAGCCCCAGCATTTT. Amino acid sequence: CASKLSGSNQPQHF.

In its sample, this clonotype was seen many times. The chain uses TRBV7-9 and TRBJ2-3; D is undetermined. The CDR3 covers 15 residues. V was pared by 5 bases and J by 0 bases, with 12 bases between. Germline V gene lookup returns CDR1 SEHNR and CDR2 FQNEAQ (reference sequence). CDR3 loop: CASSPRRRSTDTQYF. The CDR3 nucleotides read TGTGCCAGCAGCCCCAGGCGTCGGAGCACAGATACGCAGTATTTT.

This clonotype was seen ten or more times. The gene calls are TRBV5-1 and TRBJ2-1, with 8 bases matching TRBD2. Germline values: CDR1 SGHRS, CDR2 YFSETQ. The CDR3 is 14 amino acids. The junction had 6 bases not matched to a gene; V was cut back by 5 bases and J by 5 bases. As DNA, the CDR3 is TGCGCCAGCAGTGGGGTAGCGGGGAACAATGAGCAGTTCTTC. It specifies CASSGVAGNNEQFF. The whole variable domain, filled in from reference TRBV5-1 and TRBJ2-1, reads KAGVTQTPRYLIKTRGQQVTLSCSPISGHRSVSWYQQTPGQGLQFLFEYFSETQRNKGNFPGRFSGRQFSNSRSEMNVSTLELGDSALYLCASSGVAGNNEQFFGPGTRLTVL.

This clonotype was counted ten times or more. This chain uses TRBV20-1 with TRBJ2-3; either TRBD1 or TRBD2 may fit D (5 bases each). The germline V gene has CDR1 DFQATT and CDR2 SNEGSKA (reference sequence). Trimming shortened V by 3 bases and J by 3 bases, and 13 bases separated the two germline ends. The CDR3 loop spans 14 amino acids. CDR3 sequence (DNA): TGCAGTGCTAGCCGGGGCCAGGGAACAGATACGCAGTATTTT. Translating it yields CSASRGQGTDTQYF.

This clonotype was detected ten times or more. The J gene is TRBJ2-5, the V gene TRBV3-1; possible D gene TRBD2, 6 bases. The germline gives CDR1 LGHDT, CDR2 YNNKEL (reference sequence). CDR3 length: 15 residues. V lost 7 bases, J lost 4 bases, and 19 bases lay in between. In DNA, the CDR3 is TGTGCCAGCACCCTAATAGGGGAGGAAGGAGAGACCCAGTACTTC. It yields the protein CASTLIGEEGETQYF.

This clonotype has at least ten counts. This rearrangement joins TRBV20-1 to TRBJ1-1; D may be TRBD1 (6 bases). The V end was cut by 3 bases, the J end by 1 base, with 18 bases between. Per the germline V gene, CDR1 is DFQATT and CDR2 is SNEGSKA (reference sequence). There are 16 residues in the CDR3. The CDR3 DNA is TGCAGTGCTAGCAACAGGGAGACCGCCCCGAACACTGAAGCTTTCTTT. Amino acid sequence: CSASNRETAPNTEAFF.

This chain connects TRBV15 to TRBJ1-4, with TRBD1 as a possible D gene (6 bases). V was cut by 3 bases and J by 4 bases, with 12 bases left in between. The germline CDR1 and CDR2 sequences are LNHNV and YYDKDF (reference sequence). This CDR3 has 15 residues. CDR3 loop: CATSRRGIDNEKLFF. The CDR3 nucleotides are TGTGCCACCAGCAGGAGGGGGATAGATAATGAAAAACTGTTTTTT.

This clonotype has ten or more counts. J is TRBJ2-2 and V is TRBV10-1; the D is unclear. Trimming pared 0 bases from V and 4 bases from J, leaving 3 bases between. The CDR3 runs 13 residues. The germline V gene encodes CDR1 WNHNN and CDR2 SYGVQD (reference sequence). The CDR3, as DNA: TGCGCCAGCAGTGAGTCGGTCACCGGGGAGCTGTTTTTT. Its protein is CASSESVTGELFF.